The 24 T cell receptor beta chains below all came from one sample that was sequenced in a study of technical replicates of blood from a handful of donors. Measured with immunoSEQ multiplex PCR; TCRdb has only the in-frame clones, and not every one. The data contain 84,000 or so clones, less than 95% of them seen just once; the ten biggest clones take up about 0.25%. The sequencing sample was made of T cells isolated from PBMCs. The receptors come from a human donor in good health.

This clone was counted once. The chain couples TRBV9 to TRBJ2-2; D is possibly TRBD2 (5 bases). Per the germline V gene, CDR1 is SGDLS and CDR2 is YYNGEE. The length of the CDR3 is 14 residues. V dropped 6 bases and J dropped 7 bases, with 16 bases sitting between them. In nucleotides, the CDR3 is TGTGCCAGCACCGGACTCCCGGCGGGCGGGGAGCTGTTTTTT. It encodes CASTGLPAGGELFF.

V is TRBV27 and J is TRBJ2-5; 9 nucleotides line up with TRBD1. The CDR3 runs 15 residues. V shed 5 bases and J 5 bases; nucleotides not matched to a gene: 9. The germline V gene encodes CDR1 MNHEY and CDR2 SMNVEV (reference sequence). CDR3 in amino acids: CASSPRTGAYETQYF. CDR3 DNA sequence: TGTGCCAGCAGTCCTAGGACAGGGGCGTACGAGACCCAGTACTTC.

The V call is TRBV28, the J call TRBJ2-7; 8 nucleotides agree with TRBD1. The CDR3 consists of 15 residues. Germline loops: CDR1 MDHEN, CDR2 SYDVKM. V lost 3 bases, J lost 0 bases, and 4 bases stayed unmatched. CDR3 nucleotides: TGTGCCAGCAGTTTGTATCAGGGGGCCTCCTACGAGCAGTACTTC. The encoded protein is CASSLYQGASYEQYF.

The chain has TRBV11-3 and TRBJ2-1; 9 bases agree with TRBD2. V shed 1 base, J shed 6 bases, and the junction held 7 bases outside the gene matches. Germline CDR1 reads SGHNT; CDR2 reads YENEEA. CDR3 length: 16 residues. CDR3 protein: CASSLAGTSIGNEQFF. In DNA, the CDR3 is TGTGCCAGCAGCTTAGCCGGGACTAGCATTGGCAATGAGCAGTTCTTC.

The gene calls are TRBV5-8 and TRBJ2-5; tentative D call: TRBD1 (6 bases). The V and J ends lost 6 bases and 0 bases respectively, with 12 bases between them. The germline V gene has CDR1 SGHTS and CDR2 YDEGEE. The CDR3 is 14 amino acids. This chain's CDR3 is CASTHHRDQETQYF. CDR3 nucleotide sequence: TGTGCCAGCACACACCACAGGGACCAAGAGACCCAGTACTTC. The entire variable domain, with the rest obtained from reference TRBV5-8 and TRBJ2-5, is as follows: EAGVTQSPTHLIKTRGQQATLRCSPISGHTSVYWYQQALGLGLQFLLWYDEGEERNRGNFPPRFSGRQFPNYSSELNVNALELEDSALYLCASTHHRDQETQYFGPGTRLLVL.

The V gene is TRBV6-5, the J gene TRBJ2-3, with 8 bases that match TRBD2. V shed 8 bases and J 1 base; nucleotides not matched to a gene: 2. CDR3 length equals 13 residues. Looked up from germline, CDR1 is MNHEY and CDR2 is SVGAGI. CDR3 nucleotide sequence: TGTGCCAGCGCGACTAGCGGCACAGATACGCAGTATTTT. Amino acid sequence: CASATSGTDTQYF.

This chain uses TRBV4-1 with TRBJ1-5, with 7 nucleotides matching TRBD1. V gave up 4 bases and J gave up 1 base; unmatched junction bases: 7. CDR1 MGHRA and CDR2 YSYEKL come from the germline V gene. CDR3 size: 16 residues. CDR3: CASSREGQPSNQPQHF. CDR3 sequence (DNA): TGCGCCAGCAGCCGAGAGGGACAGCCAAGCAATCAGCCCCAGCATTTT.

The chain has TRBV4-1 and TRBJ2-1, with 7 positions matching TRBD2. The CDR3 runs 14 residues. The V gene's germline CDR1 is MGHRA and CDR2 YSYEKL. V gave up 3 bases and J gave up 3 bases; unmatched junction bases: 2. The CDR3 is CASSHGGDYNEQFF. The CDR3, as DNA: TGCGCCAGCAGCCATGGGGGGGACTACAATGAGCAGTTCTTC.

The chain couples TRBV5-4 to TRBJ2-7; 12 bases align to TRBD2. This CDR3 is 15 amino acids long. V was clipped by 4 bases and J by 9 bases; unmatched bases: 11. Germline CDR1 SGHNT, CDR2 YYREEE (reference sequence). The CDR3 reads CASSPGLAGTLGQYF. The CDR3 DNA reads TGTGCCAGCAGCCCAGGACTAGCGGGGACACTCGGGCAGTACTTC.

This chain links TRBV4-1 with TRBJ2-3; no clear D. The germline V and J ends were trimmed by 1 base and 6 bases, with 5 bases remaining between them. This CDR3 comprises 12 residues. The germline V gene has CDR1 MGHRA and CDR2 YSYEKL. The CDR3 DNA is TGCGCCAGCAGCCAAGTATTTGATACGCAGTATTTT. Residues: CASSQVFDTQYF.

The gene calls are TRBV27 and TRBJ1-1; D perhaps matches TRBD1 (6 bases). V was shortened by 1 base and J by 1 base, with 19 bases between the two germline ends. Per germline, CDR1 MNHEY and CDR2 SMNVEV (reference sequence). This CDR3 contains 18 residues. CDR3 loop: CASSLLEGGALGNTEAFF. In DNA form, the CDR3 reads TGTGCCAGCAGTTTATTGGAGGGGGGGGCTTTAGGGAACACTGAAGCTTTCTTT.

The chain combines TRBV11-1 with TRBJ1-1, with TRBD1 identical over 9 bases. The germline V gene has CDR1 SGHAT and CDR2 FQDESV (reference sequence). This CDR3 has 15 amino acids. V was pared by 6 bases and J by 4 bases, with 9 bases of the junction left unmatched. The CDR3 DNA is TGTGCCAGCAGAAAACAGGGGGCTTCTAGCACTGAAGCTTTCTTT. This translates into CASRKQGASSTEAFF. Supplemented by reference TRBV11-1 and TRBJ1-1, the full variable domain reads EAEVAQSPRYKITEKSQAVAFWCDPISGHATLYWYRQILGQGPELLVQFQDESVVDDSQLPKDRFSAERLKGVDSTLKIQPAELGDSAMYLCASRKQGASSTEAFFGQGTRLTVV.

This rearrangement joins TRBV5-6 to TRBJ2-4, with 9 bases aligning to TRBD1. Germline loops: CDR1 SGHDT, CDR2 YYEEEE. This CDR3 is 11 amino acids long. Trimming took 4 bases from V and 16 from J; bases not matched to a gene: 6. The CDR3 bases are TGTGCCAGCAGCGCAGGGACAGGGTCTTACTTC. Its protein product is CASSAGTGSYF.

In its sample, this clone was seen once. V usage is TRBV19 and J usage is TRBJ2-2; the match to TRBD2 covers 8 bases. The V gene end was trimmed by 8 bases and the J gene end by 5 bases; junction bases not matched to a gene: 10. Germline lookup yields CDR1 LNHDA and CDR2 SQIVND (reference sequence). The CDR3 is 15 residues long. The DNA of the CDR3 is TGTGCCAGTTTACCACCGGGACTAGTAACCGGGGAGCTGTTTTTT. Amino acids: CASLPPGLVTGELFF.

V is TRBV2 and J is TRBJ1-1; D is unresolved. Germline V gives CDR1 SNHLY, CDR2 FYNNEI. Trimming stripped 3 bases from V and 6 bases from J, with 14 bases between. The CDR3 runs to 14 residues. DNA of the CDR3: TGTGCCAGCAGTGAGGGCAGTTTATCGCCTGAAGCTTTCTTT. It translates to CASSEGSLSPEAFF.

The chain is built from TRBV29-1 and TRBJ2-7; 7 bases align to TRBD1. This CDR3 contains 14 residues. V shed 3 bases and J 3 bases; nucleotides not matched to a gene: 8. CDR1 is SQVTM and CDR2 is ANQGSEA in the germline V gene. CDR3 loop: CSVDTATGNYEQYF. CDR3 nucleotides: TGCAGCGTTGACACAGCGACAGGGAACTACGAGCAGTACTTC.

This clone was recorded a few times. The chain employs TRBV2 and TRBJ1-1; a possible D gene is TRBD1 (5 bases). The CDR3 has 14 residues. CDR1 and CDR2 (germline): SNHLY, FYNNEI. Trimming removed 6 bases from V and 0 bases from J, with 11 bases in between. The CDR3 is CASSRQQMNTEAFF. The CDR3 DNA reads TGTGCCAGCAGCAGACAGCAGATGAACACTGAAGCTTTCTTT.

This rearrangement joins TRBV28 to TRBJ2-4; TRBD1 is a possible D gene (6 bases). Germline-derived CDR1 and CDR2 are MDHEN and SYDVKM. Trimming took off 4 bases at V and 1 base at J, with 20 bases between the two ends. CDR3 size: 18 residues. In nucleotides, the CDR3 is TGTGCCAGCAGTTCTATGATGCAGGGGCCCTGGGCCAAAAACATTCAGTACTTC. Protein: CASSSMMQGPWAKNIQYF.

The chain links TRBV28 to TRBJ1-2; D remains unclear. Germline-derived CDR1 and CDR2 are MDHEN and SYDVKM. The CDR3 runs 12 residues. V was pared by 7 bases and J by 4 bases, with 10 bases between. CDR3 protein: CASNWRGYGYTF. Written as DNA, the CDR3 is TGTGCCAGCAATTGGCGGGGCTATGGCTACACCTTC.

The chain employs TRBV5-4 and TRBJ1-3; TRBD1 is a possible D gene (5 bases). The CDR3 is made up of 15 amino acids. Per the germline V gene, CDR1 is SGHNT and CDR2 is YYREEE (reference sequence). V was shortened by 4 bases and J by 0 bases, with 11 bases between the two germline ends. CDR3 in DNA: TGTGCCAGCAGCACCGACAGACACTCTGGAAACACCATATATTTT. It codes for CASSTDRHSGNTIYF.

CDR3 nucleotides: TGTGCCAGCAGCTCACTACGGGAGCTCGGCTACACCTTC. Translation gives CASSSLRELGYTF. The chain joins TRBV11-2 to TRBJ1-2; unclear D gene. There are 13 residues in the CDR3. Germline loops: CDR1 SGHAT, CDR2 FQNNGV. V was pared by 4 bases and J by 8 bases, with 14 bases between.

The gene calls are TRBV5-1 and TRBJ1-3, with TRBD1 as a possible D gene (6 bases). This CDR3 comprises 16 residues. Trimming left V 0 bases short and J 0 bases short, with 10 bases between. Germline CDR1 reads SGHRS; CDR2 reads YFSETQ. This chain's CDR3 is CASSLVGQISGNTIYF. The CDR3 nucleotides read TGCGCCAGCAGCTTGGTAGGACAGATCTCTGGAAACACCATATATTTT.

The chain carries TRBV5-1 and TRBJ1-5; 7 nucleotides align to TRBD1. J lost 6 bases, V lost 4 bases, and 4 bases had no gene match. The CDR3 is 13 residues long. Germline CDR1 is SGHRS and CDR2 is YFSETQ. The CDR3 DNA sequence: TGCGCCAGCAGCCCGAGGGGGCCTCAGCCCCAGCATTTT. Its translation is CASSPRGPQPQHF. The full variable domain, completed using reference TRBV5-1 and TRBJ1-5, is KAGVTQTPRYLIKTRGQQVTLSCSPISGHRSVSWYQQTPGQGLQFLFEYFSETQRNKGNFPGRFSGRQFSNSRSEMNVSTLELGDSALYLCASSPRGPQPQHFGDGTRLSIL.

This chain links TRBV12-2 with TRBJ2-6; the table's D call, TRBD2, has no DNA check behind it. TRBV12-2 is a documented pseudogene. The CDR3 has 17 amino acids. CDR3 nucleotide sequence: TGTGCAAGTCCGCGCGTCCGATCATTCCCTGGGGCCAACGTCCTGACTTTC. Translation gives CASPRVRSFPGANVLTF.